This T cell receptor beta chain was sequenced for a study of blood T cell repertoires in COVID-19. Study overall: The United States, Italy and Spain were the sources of the acute and convalescent COVID-19 samples.

This table comes from immunoSEQ multiplex PCR, and its TCRdb copy is limited to in-frame clones, with some not included. The repertoire has over 350,000 clones, roughly 89% of them found once; the top ten carry around 4.4%. CDR3 length: 14 amino acids. Germline loops: CDR1 SGHRS, CDR2 YFSETQ. V lost 4 bases and J lost 7, with 14 bases in between. This clonotype was sampled from a woman younger than 45 with acute or convalescent COVID-19. The genes are TRBV5-1 and TRBJ1-4; tentative D call: TRBD1 (5 bases). Sample: peripheral blood. The CDR3 DNA follows: TGCGCCAGCAGCCCAGGGTACCGAGGTGAAAAACTGTTTTTT. As protein: CASSPGYRGEKLFF.